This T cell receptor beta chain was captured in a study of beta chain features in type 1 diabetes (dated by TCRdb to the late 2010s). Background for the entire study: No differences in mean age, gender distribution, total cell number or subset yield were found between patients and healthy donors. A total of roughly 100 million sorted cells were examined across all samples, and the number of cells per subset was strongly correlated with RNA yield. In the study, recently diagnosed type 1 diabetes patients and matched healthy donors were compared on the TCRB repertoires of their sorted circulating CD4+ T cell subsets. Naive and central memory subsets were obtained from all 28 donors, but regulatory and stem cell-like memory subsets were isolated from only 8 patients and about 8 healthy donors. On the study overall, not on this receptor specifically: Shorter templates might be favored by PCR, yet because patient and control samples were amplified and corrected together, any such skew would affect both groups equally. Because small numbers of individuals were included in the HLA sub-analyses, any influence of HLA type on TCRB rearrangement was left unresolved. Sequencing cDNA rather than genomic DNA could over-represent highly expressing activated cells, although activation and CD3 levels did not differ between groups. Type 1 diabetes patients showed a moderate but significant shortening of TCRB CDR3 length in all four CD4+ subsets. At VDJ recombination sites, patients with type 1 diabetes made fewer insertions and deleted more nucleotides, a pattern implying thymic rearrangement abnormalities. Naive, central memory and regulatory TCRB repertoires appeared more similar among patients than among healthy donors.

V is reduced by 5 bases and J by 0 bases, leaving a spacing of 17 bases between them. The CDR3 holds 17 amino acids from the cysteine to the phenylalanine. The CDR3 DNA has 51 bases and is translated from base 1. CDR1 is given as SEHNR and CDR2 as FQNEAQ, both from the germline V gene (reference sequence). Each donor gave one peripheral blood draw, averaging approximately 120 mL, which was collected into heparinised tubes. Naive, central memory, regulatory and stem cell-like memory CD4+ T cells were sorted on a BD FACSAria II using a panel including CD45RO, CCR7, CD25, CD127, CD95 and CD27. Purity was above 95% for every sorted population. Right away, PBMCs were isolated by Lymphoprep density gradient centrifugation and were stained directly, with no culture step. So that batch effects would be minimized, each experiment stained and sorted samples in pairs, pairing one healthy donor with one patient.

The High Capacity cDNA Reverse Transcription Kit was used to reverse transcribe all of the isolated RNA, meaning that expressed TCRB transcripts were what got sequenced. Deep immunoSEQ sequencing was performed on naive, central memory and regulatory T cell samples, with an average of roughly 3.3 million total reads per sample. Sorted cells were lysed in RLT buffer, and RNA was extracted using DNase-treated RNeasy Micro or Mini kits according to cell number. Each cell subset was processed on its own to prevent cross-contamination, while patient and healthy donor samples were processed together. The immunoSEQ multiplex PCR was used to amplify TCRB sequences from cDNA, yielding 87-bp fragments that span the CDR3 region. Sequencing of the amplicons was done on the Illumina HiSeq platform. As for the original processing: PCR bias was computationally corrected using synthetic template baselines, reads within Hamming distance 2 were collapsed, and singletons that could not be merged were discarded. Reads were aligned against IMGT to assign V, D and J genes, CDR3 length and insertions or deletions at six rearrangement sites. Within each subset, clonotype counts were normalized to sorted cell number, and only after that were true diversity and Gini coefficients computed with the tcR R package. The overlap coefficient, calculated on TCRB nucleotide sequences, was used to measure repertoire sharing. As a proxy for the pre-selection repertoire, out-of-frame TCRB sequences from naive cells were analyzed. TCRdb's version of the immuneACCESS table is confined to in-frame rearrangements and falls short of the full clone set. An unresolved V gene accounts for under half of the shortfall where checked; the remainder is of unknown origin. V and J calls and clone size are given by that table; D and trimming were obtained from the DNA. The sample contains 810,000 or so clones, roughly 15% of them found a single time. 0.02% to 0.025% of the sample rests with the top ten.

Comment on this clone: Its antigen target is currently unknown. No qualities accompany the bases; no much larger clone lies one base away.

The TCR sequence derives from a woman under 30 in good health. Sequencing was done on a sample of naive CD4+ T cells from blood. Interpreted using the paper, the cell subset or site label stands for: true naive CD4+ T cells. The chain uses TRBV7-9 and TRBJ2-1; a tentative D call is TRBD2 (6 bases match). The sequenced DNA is TGTGCCAGCAGCATAAAGCCCAGGAGGGCCTCCTACAATGAGCAGTTCTTC. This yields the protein CASSIKPRRASYNEQFF.